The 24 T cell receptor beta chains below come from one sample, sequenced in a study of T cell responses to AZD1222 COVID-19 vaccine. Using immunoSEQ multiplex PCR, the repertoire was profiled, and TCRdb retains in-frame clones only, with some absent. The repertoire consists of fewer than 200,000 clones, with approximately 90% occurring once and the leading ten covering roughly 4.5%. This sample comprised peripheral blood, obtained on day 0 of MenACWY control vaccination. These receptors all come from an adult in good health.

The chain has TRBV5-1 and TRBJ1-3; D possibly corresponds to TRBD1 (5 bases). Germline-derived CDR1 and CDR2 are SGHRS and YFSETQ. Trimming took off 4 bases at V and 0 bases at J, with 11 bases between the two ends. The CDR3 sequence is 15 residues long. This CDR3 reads CASSVGVGSGNTIYF. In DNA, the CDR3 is TGCGCCAGCAGCGTGGGGGTCGGCTCTGGAAACACCATATATTTT. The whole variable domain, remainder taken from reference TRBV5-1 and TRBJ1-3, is KAGVTQTPRYLIKTRGQQVTLSCSPISGHRSVSWYQQTPGQGLQFLFEYFSETQRNKGNFPGRFSGRQFSNSRSEMNVSTLELGDSALYLCASSVGVGSGNTIYFGEGSWLTVV.

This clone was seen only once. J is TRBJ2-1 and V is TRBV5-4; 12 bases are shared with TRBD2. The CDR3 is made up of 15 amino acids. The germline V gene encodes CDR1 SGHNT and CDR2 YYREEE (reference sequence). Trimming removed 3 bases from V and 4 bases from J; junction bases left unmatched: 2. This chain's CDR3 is CASSSGTSGYNEQFF. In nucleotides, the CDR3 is TGTGCCAGCAGCTCCGGGACTAGCGGGTACAATGAGCAGTTCTTC. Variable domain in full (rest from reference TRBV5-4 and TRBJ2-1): ETGVTQSPTHLIKTRGQQVTLRCSSQSGHNTVSWYQQALGQGPQFIFQYYREEENGRGNFPPRFSGLQFPNYSSELNVNALELDDSALYLCASSSGTSGYNEQFFGPGTRLTVL.

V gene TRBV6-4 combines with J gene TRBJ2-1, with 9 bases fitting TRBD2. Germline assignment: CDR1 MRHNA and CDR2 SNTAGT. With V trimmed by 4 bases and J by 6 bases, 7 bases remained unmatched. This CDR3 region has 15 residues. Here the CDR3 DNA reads TGTGCCAGCAGTGCAGCGGTAGCGGGAGCCAATGAGCAGTTCTTC. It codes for CASSAAVAGANEQFF.

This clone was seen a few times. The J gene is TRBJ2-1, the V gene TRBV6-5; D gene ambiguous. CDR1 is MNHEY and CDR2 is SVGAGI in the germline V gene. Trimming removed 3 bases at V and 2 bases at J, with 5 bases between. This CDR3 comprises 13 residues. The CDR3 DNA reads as TGTGCCAGCAGTTATCTCGCCTACAATGAGCAGTTCTTC. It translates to CASSYLAYNEQFF.

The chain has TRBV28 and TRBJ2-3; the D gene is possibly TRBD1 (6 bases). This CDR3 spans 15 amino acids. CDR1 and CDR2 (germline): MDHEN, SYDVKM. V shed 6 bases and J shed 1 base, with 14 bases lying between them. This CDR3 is CASSEGGTGTDTQYF. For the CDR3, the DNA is TGTGCCAGCAGCGAAGGGGGAACAGGCACAGATACGCAGTATTTT.

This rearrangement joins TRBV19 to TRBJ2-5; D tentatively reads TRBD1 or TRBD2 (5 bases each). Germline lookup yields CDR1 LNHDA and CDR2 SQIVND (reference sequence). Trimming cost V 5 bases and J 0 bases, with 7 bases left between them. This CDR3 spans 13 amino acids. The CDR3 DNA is TGTGCCAGTAGTTCGGGACACCAAGAGACCCAGTACTTC. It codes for CASSSGHQETQYF. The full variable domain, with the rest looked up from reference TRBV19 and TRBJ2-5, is DGGITQSPKYLFRKEGQNVTLSCEQNLNHDAMYWYRQDPGQGLRLIYYSQIVNDFQKGDIAEGYSVSREKKESFPLTVTSAQKNPTAFYLCASSSGHQETQYFGPGTRLLVL.

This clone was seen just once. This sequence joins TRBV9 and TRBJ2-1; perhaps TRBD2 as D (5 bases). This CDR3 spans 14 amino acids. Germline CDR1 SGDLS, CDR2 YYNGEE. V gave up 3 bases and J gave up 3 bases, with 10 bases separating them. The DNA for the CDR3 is TGTGCCAGCAGCGCAAGCCGGGACTACAATGAGCAGTTCTTC. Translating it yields CASSASRDYNEQFF.

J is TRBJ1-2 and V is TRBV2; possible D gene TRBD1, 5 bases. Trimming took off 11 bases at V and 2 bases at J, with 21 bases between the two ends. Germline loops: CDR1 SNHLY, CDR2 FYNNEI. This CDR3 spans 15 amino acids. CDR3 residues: CAARTRDPRNYGYTF. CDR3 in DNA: TGTGCCGCCAGGACCCGGGACCCTCGGAACTATGGCTACACCTTC. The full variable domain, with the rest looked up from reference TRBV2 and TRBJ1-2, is EPEVTQTPSHQVTQMGQEVILRCVPISNHLYFYWYRQILGQKVEFLVSFYNNEISEKSEIFDDQFSVERPDGSNFTLKIRSTKLEDSAMYFCAARTRDPRNYGYTFGSGTRLTVV.

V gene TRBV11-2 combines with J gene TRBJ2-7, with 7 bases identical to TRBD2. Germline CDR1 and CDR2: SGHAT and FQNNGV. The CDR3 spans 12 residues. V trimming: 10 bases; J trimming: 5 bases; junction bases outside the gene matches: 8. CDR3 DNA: TGTGCCACCGCCGGCGGGAGTAACGAGCAGTACTTC. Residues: CATAGGSNEQYF.

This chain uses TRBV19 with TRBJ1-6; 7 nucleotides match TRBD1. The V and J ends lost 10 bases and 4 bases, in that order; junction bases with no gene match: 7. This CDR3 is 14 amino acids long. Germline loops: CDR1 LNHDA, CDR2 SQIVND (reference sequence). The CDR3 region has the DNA TGTGCCACATGGACAGGCGCTTATAATTCACCCCTCCACTTT. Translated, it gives CATWTGAYNSPLHF.

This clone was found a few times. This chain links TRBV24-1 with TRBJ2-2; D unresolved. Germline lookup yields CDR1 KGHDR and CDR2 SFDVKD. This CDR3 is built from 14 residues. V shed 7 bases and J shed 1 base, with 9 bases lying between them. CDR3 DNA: TGTGCCACCAGACCTGCCCAGAACACCGGGGAGCTGTTTTTT. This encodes CATRPAQNTGELFF.

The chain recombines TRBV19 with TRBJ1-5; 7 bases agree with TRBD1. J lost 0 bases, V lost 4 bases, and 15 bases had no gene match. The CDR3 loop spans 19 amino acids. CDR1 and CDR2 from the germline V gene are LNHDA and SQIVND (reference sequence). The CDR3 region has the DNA TGTGCCAGTAGTACCGCCCCTAACAGGGGCCTTTATAGCAATCAGCCCCAGCATTTT. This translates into CASSTAPNRGLYSNQPQHF. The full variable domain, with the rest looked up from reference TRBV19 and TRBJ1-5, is DGGITQSPKYLFRKEGQNVTLSCEQNLNHDAMYWYRQDPGQGLRLIYYSQIVNDFQKGDIAEGYSVSREKKESFPLTVTSAQKNPTAFYLCASSTAPNRGLYSNQPQHFGDGTRLSIL.

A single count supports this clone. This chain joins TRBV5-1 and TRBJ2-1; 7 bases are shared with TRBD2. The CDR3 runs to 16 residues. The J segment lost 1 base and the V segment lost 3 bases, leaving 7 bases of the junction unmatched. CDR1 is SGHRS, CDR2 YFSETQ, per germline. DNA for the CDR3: TGCGCCAGCAGCTGGGCTTCTAGCGGTTCCTACAATGAGCAGTTCTTC. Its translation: CASSWASSGSYNEQFF.

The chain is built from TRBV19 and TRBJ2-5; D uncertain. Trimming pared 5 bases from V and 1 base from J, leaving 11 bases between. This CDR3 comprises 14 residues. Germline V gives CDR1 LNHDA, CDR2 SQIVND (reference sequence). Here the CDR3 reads CASSPRQTQETQYF. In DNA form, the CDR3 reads TGTGCCAGTAGTCCGCGACAAACCCAAGAGACCCAGTACTTC.

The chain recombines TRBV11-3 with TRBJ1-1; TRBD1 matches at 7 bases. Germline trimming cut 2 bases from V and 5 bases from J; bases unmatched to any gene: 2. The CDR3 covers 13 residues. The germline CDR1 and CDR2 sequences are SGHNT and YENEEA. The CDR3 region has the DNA TGTGCCAGCAGCTTAACAGGGGAGACTGAAGCTTTCTTT. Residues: CASSLTGETEAFF. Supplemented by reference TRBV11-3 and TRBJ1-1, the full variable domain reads EAGVVQSPRYKIIEKKQPVAFWCNPISGHNTLYWYLQNLGQGPELLIRYENEEAVDDSQLPKDRFSAERLKGVDSTLKIQPAELGDSAVYLCASSLTGETEAFFGQGTRLTVV.

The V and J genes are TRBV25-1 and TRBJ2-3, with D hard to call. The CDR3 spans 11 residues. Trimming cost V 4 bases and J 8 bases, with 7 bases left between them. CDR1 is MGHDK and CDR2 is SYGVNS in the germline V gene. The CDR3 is CASSGVGTQYF. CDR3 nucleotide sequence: TGTGCCAGCAGTGGGGTCGGTACGCAGTATTTT.

The CDR3 DNA is TGTGCCAGCTCAGCCAGGGCCGAGAGCAATCAGCCCCAGCATTTT. It specifies CASSARAESNQPQHF. The chain recombines TRBV18 with TRBJ1-5; D is perhaps TRBD1 (5 bases). Germline CDR1 is KGHSH and CDR2 is LQKENI. The length of the CDR3 is 15 residues. Between the trimmed V and J ends, which lost 5 bases and 1 base, there was a span of 12 bases.

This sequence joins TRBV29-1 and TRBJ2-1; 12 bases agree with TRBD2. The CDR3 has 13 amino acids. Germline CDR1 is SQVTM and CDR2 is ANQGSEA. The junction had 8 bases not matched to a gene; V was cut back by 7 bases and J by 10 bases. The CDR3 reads CSGRLAGVGEQFF. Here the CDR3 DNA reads TGCAGCGGCCGACTAGCGGGAGTCGGCGAGCAGTTCTTC.

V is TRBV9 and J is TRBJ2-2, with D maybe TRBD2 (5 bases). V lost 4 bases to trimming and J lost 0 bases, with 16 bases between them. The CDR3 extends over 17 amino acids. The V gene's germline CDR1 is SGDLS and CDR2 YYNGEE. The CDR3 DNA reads TGTGCCAGCAGCCCCCACGGTGCGGAGGCGAACACCGGGGAGCTGTTTTTT. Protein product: CASSPHGAEANTGELFF.

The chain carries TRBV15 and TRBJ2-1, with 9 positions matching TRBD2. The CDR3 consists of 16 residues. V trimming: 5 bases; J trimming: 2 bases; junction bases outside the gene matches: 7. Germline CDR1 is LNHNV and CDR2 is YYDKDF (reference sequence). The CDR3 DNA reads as TGTGCCACCAGCCTCAGGCCTAGCGGGACCTACAATGAGCAGTTCTTC. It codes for CATSLRPSGTYNEQFF.

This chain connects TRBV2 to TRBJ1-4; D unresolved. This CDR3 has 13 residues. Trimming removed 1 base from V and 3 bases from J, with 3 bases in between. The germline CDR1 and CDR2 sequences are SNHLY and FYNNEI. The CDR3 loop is CASSEGANEKLFF. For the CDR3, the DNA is TGTGCCAGCAGTGAAGGTGCTAATGAAAAACTGTTTTTT.

CDR3 loop: CSVAGDENQPQHF. The CDR3 DNA is TGCAGCGTTGCTGGCGACGAGAATCAGCCCCAGCATTTT. The V call is TRBV29-1, the J call TRBJ1-5; D is unresolved. Trimming pared 4 bases from V and 4 bases from J, leaving 11 bases between. The CDR3 totals 13 residues. CDR1 and CDR2 from the germline V gene are SQVTM and ANQGSEA.

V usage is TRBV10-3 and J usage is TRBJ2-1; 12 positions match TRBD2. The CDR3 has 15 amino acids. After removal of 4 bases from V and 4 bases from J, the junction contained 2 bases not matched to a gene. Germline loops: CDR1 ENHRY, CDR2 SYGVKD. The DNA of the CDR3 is TGTGCCATCAGTGGGGGGACTAGCGGGTACAATGAGCAGTTCTTC. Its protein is CAISGGTSGYNEQFF.

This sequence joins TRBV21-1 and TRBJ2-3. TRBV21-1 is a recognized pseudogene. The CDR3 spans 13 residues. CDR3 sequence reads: CASSRTFWDTQYF. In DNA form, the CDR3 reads TGTGCCAGCAGCCGGACCTTTTGGGATACGCAGTATTTT.